This T cell receptor beta chain was documented in a study of blood T cell repertoires in COVID-19. Study overall: From the United States, Italy and Spain came samples of acute and convalescent COVID-19.

The CDR3 covers 15 residues. V was trimmed by 4 bases and J by 2 bases, leaving 11 bases between them. Germline V gene sequence: CDR1 LGHDT, CDR2 YNNKEL (reference sequence). Per the original methods: Nucleated cell number was recorded as an estimate derived from reference gene primer amplification. Data came from immunoSEQ multiplex PCR; TCRdb stores just in-frame clones and leaves some out. The DNA gave D and trimming, while V, J and clone size come from that table. The table lists around 300,000 clones, approximately 83% of them singletons. The chain combines TRBV3-1 (or the pseudogene TRBV3-2) with TRBJ1-4; tentative D call: TRBD1 (6 bases). The source material was peripheral blood. The origin of this receptor is a woman between 65 and 79 years old with acute or convalescent COVID-19. The CDR3 DNA reads TGTGCCAGCAGCCCTAGGGGGGGCACTAATGAAAAACTGTTTTTT. Protein product: CASSPRGGTNEKLFF.